Listed below are T cell receptor beta chains from one sample, sequenced in a study of blood T cell repertoires in COVID-19. Produced via immunoSEQ multiplex PCR; TCRdb's table is partial and in-frame only. The table has about 81,000 clones, roughly nine tenths seen once; the top ten hold under 2.5%. Sample: peripheral blood. These receptors were taken from a woman in her fifties or sixties in a cohort sampled during active COVID-19. CDR3s include the opening cysteine and the closing phenylalanine or tryptophan. A D gene is named only where the DNA matches it firmly. Only part of the rows carry a size: once, few, many, or a class if the clone is expanded.

>TRBD1|-|TRBJ2-7|TRBV15
CATSVDRVGSYEQYF
TGTGCCACCAGCGTTGACAGGGTCGGCTCCTACGAGCAGTACTTC
>-|-|TRBJ1-2|TRBV10-3
CAISVGSSEGYTF
TGTGCCATCAGTGTTGGCTCCTCGGAGGGCTACACCTTC
>TRBD2|-|TRBJ2-3|TRBV7-9
CASSKSAGVSTQYF
TGTGCCAGCAGTAAGTCCGCGGGAGTGAGTACGCAGTATTTT
>-|-|TRBJ2-7|TRBV18
CASSLRQGDEQYF
TGTGCCAGCTCACTAAGGCAGGGCGACGAGCAGTACTTC
>-|-|TRBJ2-1|TRBV12-1
CASRPLPRLRTSGGYYNEQFF
TGTGCCAGCAGGCCTCTCCCCAGATTAAGGACTAGCGGGGGGTACTACAATGAGCAGTTCTTC
>TRBD2|-|TRBJ2-5|TRBV5-1
CASSTLAGGIRETQYF
TGCGCCAGCTCGACTCTAGCGGGAGGAATTAGGGAGACCCAGTACTTC
>-|few|TRBJ2-7|TRBV11-2
CASSLWGKANSYEQYF
TGTGCCAGCAGCTTATGGGGCAAGGCGAACTCCTACGAGCAGTACTTC
>-|-|TRBJ2-6|TRBV7-9
CASSVLGANVLTF
TGTGCCAGCAGCGTCCTTGGGGCCAACGTCCTGACTTTC
>-|-|TRBJ2-3|TRBV5-4
CASSLAGVRDTDTQYF
TGTGCCAGCAGCTTAGCAGGGGTTAGAGACACAGATACGCAGTATTTT
>TRBD1|-|TRBJ1-3|TRBV2
CASSTGQNSGNTIYF
TGTGCCAGCAGTACGGGACAGAACTCTGGAAACACCATATATTTT
>TRBD2|-|TRBJ2-3|TRBV6-6
CASSPRLAGGPRYTSDTQYF
TGTGCCAGCAGTCCCCGACTAGCGGGAGGGCCGCGGTATACTTCAGATACGCAGTATTTT
>-|-|TRBJ2-2|TRBV3-1/TRBV3-2
CASSQGLWGQQTGELFF
TGTGCCAGCAGCCAAGGTCTTTGGGGGCAGCAAACCGGGGAGCTGTTTTTT
>TRBD1|-|TRBJ1-5|TRBV28
CASSLTGTNQPQHF
TGTGCCAGCAGTTTGACAGGGACCAATCAGCCCCAGCATTTT
>TRBD1|-|TRBJ1-1|TRBV6-1
CASSESRGDMTFF
TGTGCCAGCAGTGAATCCAGGGGGGATATGACTTTCTTT
>TRBD1|-|TRBJ1-2|TRBV30
CARGTVTNYGYTF
TGTGCCCGAGGGACAGTTACTAACTATGGCTACACCTTC
>TRBD2|once|TRBJ2-7|TRBV4-1
CASSPGTSREQYF
TGCGCCAGCAGCCCGGGGACTAGTCGCGAGCAGTACTTC
>-|-|TRBJ2-2|TRBV5-1
CASSLAETNTGELFF
TGCGCCAGCAGCTTAGCGGAGACGAACACCGGGGAGCTGTTTTTT
>-|-|TRBJ1-5|TRBV4-1
CASSQVGVRNQPQHF
TGCGCCAGCAGCCAAGTCGGGGTCAGGAATCAGCCCCAGCATTTT
>-|-|TRBJ2-2|TRBV4-1
CASSQEGTGRADTGELFF
TGCGCCAGCAGCCAAGAAGGAACAGGGAGGGCGGACACCGGGGAGCTGTTTTTT
>TRBD2|-|TRBJ2-1|TRBV7-9
CASTGRSSYNEQFF
TGTGCCAGCACCGGGAGGAGCTCCTACAATGAGCAGTTCTTC
>TRBD1|-|TRBJ2-5|TRBV28
CASSLPGQGSETQYF
TGTGCCAGCAGTTTACCGGGACAGGGATCGGAGACCCAGTACTTC
>TRBD2|-|TRBJ2-1|TRBV3-1/TRBV3-2
CASSPYPIGTSGSWYEQFF
TGTGCCAGCAGCCCTTACCCCATCGGGACTAGCGGGAGTTGGTATGAGCAGTTCTTC
>-|-|TRBJ2-7|TRBV7-9
CASSLVGDEQYF
TGTGCCAGCAGCTTAGTAGGAGACGAGCAGTACTTC
>-|-|TRBJ2-7|TRBV19
CASSIDVLAYEQYF
TGTGCCAGTAGTATAGACGTACTTGCCTACGAGCAGTACTTC
>-|-|TRBJ1-4|TRBV15
CATSRGERSNEKLFF
TGTGCCACCAGCAGAGGGGAGCGGTCTAATGAAAAACTGTTTTTT
>-|-|TRBJ2-1|TRBV5-1
CASSPTGGYNEQFF
TGCGCCAGCAGCCCCACCGGTGGCTACAATGAGCAGTTCTTC
>TRBD1|-|TRBJ2-3|TRBV9
CASSLGQGSTDTQYF
TGTGCCAGCAGCCTTGGACAGGGAAGCACAGATACGCAGTATTTT
>-|once|TRBJ1-4|TRBV5-1
CASSGGQHEKLFF
TGCGCCAGCAGCGGCGGACAGCACGAAAAACTGTTTTTT
>-|-|TRBJ1-4|TRBV1
CTSSQVELTGVDEKLFF
TGCACCAGCAGCCAAGTTGAGTTGACAGGGGTGGATGAAAAACTGTTTTTT
>-|few|TRBJ2-7|TRBV10-1
CASSESGNSYEQYF
TGCGCCAGCAGTGAGTCGGGCAACTCCTACGAGCAGTACTTC
>TRBD1|-|TRBJ2-7|TRBV5-1
CASSVPYRGRTTEQYF
TGCGCCAGCAGCGTCCCCTACAGGGGACGAACTACCGAGCAGTACTTC
>-|-|TRBJ2-7|TRBV6-2/TRBV6-3
CASSNRAPGEQYF
TGTGCCAGCAGCAACAGGGCTCCGGGGGAGCAGTACTTC
>TRBD1|-|TRBJ1-1|TRBV5-6
CASSPGTGGQNTEAFF
TGTGCCAGCAGCCCCGGGACAGGGGGACAGAACACTGAAGCTTTCTTT
>TRBD2|few|TRBJ2-1|TRBV7-2
CASSFVAGGTDEQFF
TGTGCCAGCAGCTTCGTAGCGGGGGGTACGGATGAGCAGTTCTTC
>-|-|TRBJ2-1|TRBV9
CASSITRGNNEQFF
TGTGCCAGCAGCATAACCCGCGGAAACAATGAGCAGTTCTTC
>-|-|TRBJ2-4|TRBV19
CASSIVGGAKNIQYF
TGTGCCAGTAGTATAGTTGGAGGAGCCAAAAACATTCAGTACTTC
>TRBD2|once|TRBJ2-1|TRBV18
CASSAIAGGGNEQFF
TGTGCCAGCTCAGCGATCGCGGGGGGCGGAAATGAGCAGTTCTTC
>TRBD2|-|TRBJ2-1|TRBV7-3
CASSLSGNVHNEQFF
TGTGCCAGCAGCCTGAGCGGGAATGTTCACAATGAGCAGTTCTTC
>TRBD1|once|TRBJ2-4|TRBV7-3
CASSLTGTDIQYF
TGTGCCAGCAGCTTGACAGGGACGGACATTCAGTACTTC
>-|-|TRBJ1-5|TRBV4-1
CASSLETESNQPQHF
TGCGCCAGCAGCCTTGAAACAGAAAGCAATCAGCCCCAGCATTTT
>-|-|TRBJ1-2|TRBV9
CASSVDPGVGGYTF
TGTGCCAGCAGCGTAGATCCGGGAGTAGGTGGCTACACCTTC
>TRBD1|once|TRBJ2-1|TRBV6-5
CASSYSQGQGEQFF
TGTGCCAGCAGTTACTCACAGGGGCAGGGTGAGCAGTTCTTC
>-|-|TRBJ1-1|TRBV27
CASSLLPARVNTEAFF
TGTGCCAGCAGTTTACTCCCCGCCAGGGTGAACACTGAAGCTTTCTTT
>-|-|TRBJ2-7|TRBV14
CASSQDPRPYYEQYF
TGTGCCAGCAGCCAAGACCCGAGGCCCTACTACGAGCAGTACTTC
>-|-|TRBJ2-5|TRBV2
CASSEFSLETQYF
TGTGCCAGCAGTGAATTTTCGTTGGAGACCCAGTACTTC